This TCR beta chain is drawn from a study of blood T cells in healthy people across ages. Donors ranged from 6 to 90 years old and were healthy Caucasians in Russia. It was with a sample-barcoded 5' primer and a J-beta primer mix that a second PCR of about 6 to 12 cycles was run. The study obtained at least 3 million CDR3-containing paired-end reads from every sample. One entry per CDR3 protein, called by TCRdb with MiXCR from the 5' RACE reads. The data contain approximately 1.5 million distinct CDR3 sequences, 42% of them singletons. From germline, CDR1 is KGHSH and CDR2 LQKENI. CDR3 length: 16 residues.

The sample comprised blood. This TCR was recovered from a woman between 18 and 29 years old in good health. This sequence joins TRBV18 and TRBJ2-5; 12 nucleotides align to TRBD2. The J call is doubtful: the DNA matches TRBJ2-7 better. The CDR3 nucleotides read TGTGCCAGCTCATCGCGGACTAGCGGGATTCATCGCGAGCAGTACTTC. It translates to CASSSRTSGIHREQYF.